Sequencing of this T cell receptor beta chain was carried out in a study of post-analysis software for immune sequencing data. The CDR3 consists of 15 residues. Germline V gene sequence: CDR1 LGHNA, CDR2 YSLEER. This clonotype was observed a single time. Its target is not known. The study's findings and limits: TRBV5-6, TRBV5-1 and TRBV20-1 were among 4 or 5 TRBV segments more frequent in patients than controls.

Each TCR beta cDNA library carried unique molecular identifiers. TCRdb redid the calling of the PCR reads with MiXCR, one entry per CDR3 protein. Of 400,000 to 500,000 distinct CDR3 sequences in the sample, about 40% are singletons; the top ten hold 6.5% to 8%. Sequencing was done on a sample of blood. The clonotype originates from a girl aged 2-10 years with multiple sclerosis. J is TRBJ2-5 and V is TRBV4-3; 8 nucleotides match TRBD2. The DNA end is a closer match to TRBJ2-7, so the J assignment may be wrong. CDR3 loop: CASSQDNSGIYEQYF. CDR3 DNA: TGCGCCAGCAGCCAAGATAATAGCGGGATCTACGAGCAGTACTTC.